Each of the 2 T cell receptor beta chains below was sequenced from the same sample in a study of T cells in Graves' hyperthyroidism and ophthalmopathy (dated 2019 in TCRdb). Libraries were built with multiplex PCR. Data came from an Illumina HiSeq 2000. Amplification of TCR beta CDR3 regions was carried out from RNA transcripts. A first-round RT-PCR of the TCR CDR3 used the HTBI primer set with the Qiagen OneStep RT-PCR kit. The public reads were reprocessed in TCRdb via fastp at Q25 and MiXCR, keeping in-frame beta chains. Rows with a matching CDR3 protein are joined into one entry that keeps the most common DNA and genes. Within this sample are 660,000 or so distinct CDR3 sequences, with about a fifth of them counted one time only. The top ten clones comprise 30% to 40% of the sample. Input material: blood. All receptors derive from a man aged 25-45 years with Graves' ophthalmopathy.

This clonotype occurred a few times. This chain links TRBV27 with TRBJ1-5, with 9 bases fitting TRBD1. Unmatched junction bases numbered 10, after V lost 8 bases and J lost 5 bases. Germline assignment: CDR1 MNHEY and CDR2 SMNVEV (reference sequence). The CDR3 is 15 residues long. The chain's CDR3 is CASAPDRGLDQPQHF. CDR3 coding DNA: TGTGCCAGCGCCCCGGACAGGGGTCTGGATCAGCCCCAGCATTTT.

This clonotype was recorded a few times. The chain carries TRBV11-2 and TRBJ2-1; D possibly corresponds to TRBD2 (6 bases). Germline loops: CDR1 SGHAT, CDR2 FQNNGV. Trimming removed 0 bases at V and 1 base at J, with 13 bases between. This CDR3 is 17 amino acids long. CDR3 bases: TGTGCCAGCAGCTTAGAATGGGAGACTAGGTCCTACAATGAGCAGTTCTTC. It codes for CASSLEWETRSYNEQFF.